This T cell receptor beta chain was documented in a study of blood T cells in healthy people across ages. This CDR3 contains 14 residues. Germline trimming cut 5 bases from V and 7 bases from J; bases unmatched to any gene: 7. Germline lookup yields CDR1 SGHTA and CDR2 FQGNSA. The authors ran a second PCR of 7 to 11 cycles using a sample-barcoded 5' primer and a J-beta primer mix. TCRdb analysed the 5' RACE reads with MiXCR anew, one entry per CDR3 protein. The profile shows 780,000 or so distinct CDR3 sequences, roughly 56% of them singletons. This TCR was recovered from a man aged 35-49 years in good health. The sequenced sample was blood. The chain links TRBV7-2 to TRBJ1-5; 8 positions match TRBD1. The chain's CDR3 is CASSPRQGRQPQHF. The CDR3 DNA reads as TGTGCCAGCAGCCCCCGACAGGGGAGGCAGCCCCAGCATTTT.